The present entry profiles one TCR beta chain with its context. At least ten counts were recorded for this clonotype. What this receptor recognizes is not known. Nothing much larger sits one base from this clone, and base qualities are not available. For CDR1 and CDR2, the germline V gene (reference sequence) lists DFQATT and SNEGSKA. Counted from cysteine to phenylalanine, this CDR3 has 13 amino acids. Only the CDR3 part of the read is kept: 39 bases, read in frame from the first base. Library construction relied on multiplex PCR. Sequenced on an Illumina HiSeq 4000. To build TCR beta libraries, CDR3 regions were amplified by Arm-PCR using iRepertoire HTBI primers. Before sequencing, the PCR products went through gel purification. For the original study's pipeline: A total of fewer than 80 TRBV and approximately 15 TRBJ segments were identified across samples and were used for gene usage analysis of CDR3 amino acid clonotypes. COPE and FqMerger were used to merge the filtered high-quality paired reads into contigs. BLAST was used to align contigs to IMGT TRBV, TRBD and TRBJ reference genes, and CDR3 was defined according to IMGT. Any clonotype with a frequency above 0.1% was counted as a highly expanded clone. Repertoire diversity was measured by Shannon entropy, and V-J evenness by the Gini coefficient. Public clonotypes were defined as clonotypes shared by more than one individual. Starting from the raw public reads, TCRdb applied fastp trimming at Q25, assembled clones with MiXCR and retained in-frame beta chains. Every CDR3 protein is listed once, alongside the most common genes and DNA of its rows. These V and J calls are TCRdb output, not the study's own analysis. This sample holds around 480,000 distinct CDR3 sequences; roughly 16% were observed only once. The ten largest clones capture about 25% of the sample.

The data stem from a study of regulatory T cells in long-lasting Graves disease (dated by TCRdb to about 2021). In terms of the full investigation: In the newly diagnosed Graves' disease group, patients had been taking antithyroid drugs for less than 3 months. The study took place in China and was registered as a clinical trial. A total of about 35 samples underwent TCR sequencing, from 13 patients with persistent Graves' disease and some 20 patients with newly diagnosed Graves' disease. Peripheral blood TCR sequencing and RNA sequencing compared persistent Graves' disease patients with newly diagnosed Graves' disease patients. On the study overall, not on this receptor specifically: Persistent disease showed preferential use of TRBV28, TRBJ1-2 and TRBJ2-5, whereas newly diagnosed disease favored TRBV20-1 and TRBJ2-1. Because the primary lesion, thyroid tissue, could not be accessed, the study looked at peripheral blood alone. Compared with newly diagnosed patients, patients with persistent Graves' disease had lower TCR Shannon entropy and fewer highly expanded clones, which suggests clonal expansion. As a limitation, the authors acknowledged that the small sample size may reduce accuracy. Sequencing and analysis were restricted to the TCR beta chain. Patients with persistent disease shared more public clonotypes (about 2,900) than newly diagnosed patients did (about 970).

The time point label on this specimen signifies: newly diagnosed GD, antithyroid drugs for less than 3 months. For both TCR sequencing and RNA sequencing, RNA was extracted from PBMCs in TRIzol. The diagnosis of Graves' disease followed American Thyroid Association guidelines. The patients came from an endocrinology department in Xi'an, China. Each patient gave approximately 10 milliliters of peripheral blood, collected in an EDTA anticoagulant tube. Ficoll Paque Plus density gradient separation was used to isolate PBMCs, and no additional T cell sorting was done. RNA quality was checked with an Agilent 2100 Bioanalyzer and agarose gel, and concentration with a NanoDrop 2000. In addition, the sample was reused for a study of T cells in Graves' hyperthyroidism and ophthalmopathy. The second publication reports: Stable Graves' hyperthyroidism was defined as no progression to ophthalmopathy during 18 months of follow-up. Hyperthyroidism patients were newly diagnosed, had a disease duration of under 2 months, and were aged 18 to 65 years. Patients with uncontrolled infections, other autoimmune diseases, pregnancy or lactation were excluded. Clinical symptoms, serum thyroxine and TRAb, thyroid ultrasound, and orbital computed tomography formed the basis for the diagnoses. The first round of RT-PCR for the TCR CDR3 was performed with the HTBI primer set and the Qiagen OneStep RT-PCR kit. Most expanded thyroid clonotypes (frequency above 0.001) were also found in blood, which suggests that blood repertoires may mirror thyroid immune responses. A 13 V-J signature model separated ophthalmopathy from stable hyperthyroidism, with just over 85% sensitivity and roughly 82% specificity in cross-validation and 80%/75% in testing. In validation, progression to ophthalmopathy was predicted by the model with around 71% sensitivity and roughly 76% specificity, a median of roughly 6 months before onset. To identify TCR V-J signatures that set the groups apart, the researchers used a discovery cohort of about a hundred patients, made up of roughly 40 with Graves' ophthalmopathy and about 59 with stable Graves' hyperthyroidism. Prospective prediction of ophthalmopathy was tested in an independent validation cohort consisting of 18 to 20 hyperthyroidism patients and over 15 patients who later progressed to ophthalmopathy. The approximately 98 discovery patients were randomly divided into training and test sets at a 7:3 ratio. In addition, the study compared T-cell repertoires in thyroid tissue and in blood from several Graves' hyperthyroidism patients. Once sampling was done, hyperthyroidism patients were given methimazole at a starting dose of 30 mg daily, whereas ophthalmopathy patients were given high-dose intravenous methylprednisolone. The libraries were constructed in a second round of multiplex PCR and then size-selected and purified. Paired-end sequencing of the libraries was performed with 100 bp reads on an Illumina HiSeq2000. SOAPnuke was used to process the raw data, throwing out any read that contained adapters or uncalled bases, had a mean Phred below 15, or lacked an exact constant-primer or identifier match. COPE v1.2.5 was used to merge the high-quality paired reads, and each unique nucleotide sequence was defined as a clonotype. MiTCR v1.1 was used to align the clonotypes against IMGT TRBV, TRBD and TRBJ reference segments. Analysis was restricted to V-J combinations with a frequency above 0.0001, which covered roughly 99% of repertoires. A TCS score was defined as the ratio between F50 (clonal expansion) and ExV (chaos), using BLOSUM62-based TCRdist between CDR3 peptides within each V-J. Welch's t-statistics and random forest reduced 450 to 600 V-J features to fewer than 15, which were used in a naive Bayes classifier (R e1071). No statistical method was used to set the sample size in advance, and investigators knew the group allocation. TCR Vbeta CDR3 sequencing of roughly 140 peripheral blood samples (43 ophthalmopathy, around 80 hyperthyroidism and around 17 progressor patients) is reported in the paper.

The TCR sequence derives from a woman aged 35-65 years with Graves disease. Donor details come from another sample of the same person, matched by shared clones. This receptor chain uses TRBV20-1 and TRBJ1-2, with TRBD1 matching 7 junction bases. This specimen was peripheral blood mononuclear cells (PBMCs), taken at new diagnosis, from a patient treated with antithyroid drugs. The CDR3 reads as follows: CIPAGQNNYGYTF. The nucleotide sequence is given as TGCATCCCCGCGGGACAGAACAACTATGGCTACACCTTC.